One and the same sample provided the 9 T cell receptor beta chains below, sequenced in a study of PD-L1 blockade in urothelial cancer. The time point here: pretreatment peripheral blood. Measured with immunoSEQ multiplex PCR; TCRdb has only the in-frame clones, and not every one. The sample has 90,000 or so clones, 70% to 90% seen once. The material was PBMCs, obtained around atezolizumab (anti-PD-L1) treatment. These receptors came from a woman older than 75 with urothelial cancer.

This chain uses TRBV10-3 with TRBJ1-2; weak D call: TRBD1 (6 bases). Germline V CDR1 and CDR2: ENHRY, SYGVKD. Between the trimmed V and J ends, which lost 2 bases and 6 bases, there was a span of 19 bases. CDR3 length: 16 residues. The CDR3 nucleotides are TGTGCCATCAGTGAGCCCGACAGGTCCGCGGGGGATGGCTACACCTTC. Residues: CAISEPDRSAGDGYTF.

V gene TRBV28 combines with J gene TRBJ1-4; D remains unclear. Germline V lookup: CDR1 MDHEN, CDR2 SYDVKM. Trimming left V 3 bases short and J 8 bases short, with 19 bases between. This CDR3 contains 16 residues. The CDR3 sequence is CASSFRGRGSREKLFF. The CDR3 DNA reads as TGTGCCAGCAGTTTTCGCGGCCGTGGATCCCGGGAAAAACTGTTTTTT.

As for this clone: One end of the junction varies from germline; a read error may be responsible. This chain connects TRBV28 to TRBJ1-2; possibly TRBD1 for D (6 bases). Germline V CDR1 and CDR2: MDHEN, SYDVKM. The CDR3 is made up of 14 amino acids. This CDR3 is CAVWGGRRQLGYTF. CDR3 coding DNA: TGCGCAGTCTGGGGGGGCCGACGTCAACTTGGCTACACCTTC.

J is TRBJ2-2 and V is TRBV5-1, with 8 positions matching TRBD1. The CDR3 consists of 15 residues. Germline V gives CDR1 SGHRS, CDR2 YFSETQ. V dropped 2 bases and J dropped 5; count of bases not matched to a gene: 5. CDR3 bases: TGCGCCAGCAGCTTTCCCCAGGGGGCTACCGGGGAGCTGTTTTTT. Residues: CASSFPQGATGELFF.

The chain uses TRBV9 and TRBJ2-1; TRBD2 aligns across 11 bases. The CDR3 contains 18 residues. V lost 4 bases, J lost 3 bases, and 12 bases stayed unmatched. Germline values: CDR1 SGDLS, CDR2 YYNGEE. CDR3 amino acids: CASSPLTSGTRYYNEQFF. CDR3 nucleotide sequence: TGTGCCAGCAGCCCCTTGACTAGCGGGACCCGTTACTACAATGAGCAGTTCTTC.

The chain combines TRBV19 with TRBJ2-1, with 14 bases lining up with TRBD2. Germline CDR1 LNHDA, CDR2 SQIVND (reference sequence). This CDR3 contains 13 residues. The V gene end was trimmed by 10 bases and the J gene end by 8 bases; junction bases not matched to a gene: 4. CDR3 coding DNA: TGTGCCACCGGGACTAGCGGGAGTCATGAGCAGTTCTTC. Its protein product is CATGTSGSHEQFF.

The rearrangement uses TRBV4-1 and TRBJ2-1, with TRBD2 matching 7 bases. This CDR3 contains 16 residues. Germline V gives CDR1 MGHRA, CDR2 YSYEKL. Unmatched junction bases numbered 7, after V lost 1 base and J lost 4 bases. CDR3 loop: CASSQVSSGRYNEQFF. CDR3 DNA sequence: TGCGCCAGCAGCCAAGTAAGTAGCGGGCGATACAATGAGCAGTTCTTC.

V gene TRBV10-3 combines with J gene TRBJ2-3; 9 bases agree with TRBD1. Per the germline V gene, CDR1 is ENHRY and CDR2 is SYGVKD. The CDR3 contains 13 residues. Trimming took 6 bases from V and 6 from J; bases not matched to a gene: 4. CDR3 sequence reads: CAIRSDRGDTQYF. The CDR3 nucleotides read TGTGCCATCAGGTCGGACAGGGGCGATACGCAGTATTTT.

V gene TRBV7-2 combines with J gene TRBJ2-1; D might be TRBD2 (5 bases). The germline V gene encodes CDR1 SGHTA and CDR2 FQGNSA. The CDR3 spans 14 residues. Trimming left V 4 bases short and J 1 base short, with 8 bases between. CDR3 sequence (DNA): TGTGCCAGCAGCTCCCCGGGGTCCTACAATGAGCAGTTCTTC. Translating it yields CASSSPGSYNEQFF.